These T cell receptor beta chains were read from a single sample in a study of blood T cells in healthy people across ages. TCRdb reprocessed the 5' RACE reads with MiXCR, giving one entry per CDR3 protein. The sample shows about 1,800,000 distinct CDR3 sequences, roughly 28% of them seen only once. The sample was blood. These TCRs come from a woman under 40 in good health. The CDR3 runs from the conserved cysteine through the conserved F or W. The D gene is left open where the match is weak. The size entry is marked missing in some rows and otherwise reads once, few, many or a size class.

-	TRBV7-2	few	TRBJ2-5	CASSYPLGGAVSEQETQYF	TGTGCCAGCAGCTACCCCTTGGGGGGGGCCGTCAGCGAACAAGAGACCCAGTACTTC
-	TRBV5-1	-	TRBJ1-2	CASSLDTNFLSYTF	TGCGCCAGCAGCTTGGATACTAATTTTCTTAGCTACACCTTC
TRBD1	TRBV7-7	-	TRBJ2-7	CASSIRSGQGYEQYF	TGTGCCAGCAGCATACGCTCCGGACAGGGTTACGAGCAGTACTTC
-	TRBV20-1	-	TRBJ1-2	CSARIGAGIYYGYTF	TGCAGTGCTAGAATTGGAGCGGGCATATACTATGGCTACACCTTC
-	TRBV7-8	many	TRBJ2-6	CASSFRLTGANVLTF	TGTGCCAGCAGCTTCCGCCTTACTGGGGCCAACGTCCTGACTTTC
TRBD2	TRBV20-1	few	TRBJ2-3	CSARGLGSQYF	TGCAGTGCTAGGGGACTAGGCTCGCAGTATTTT
TRBD1	TRBV30	few	TRBJ2-7	CAWSKWTGSYEQYF	TGTGCCTGGAGCAAATGGACAGGGTCGTACGAGCAGTACTTC
-	TRBV7-2	-	TRBJ1-3	CASSSLDRRPGNTIYF	TGTGCCAGCAGCTCGCTTGACAGGCGGCCTGGAAACACCATATATTTT
TRBD2	TRBV5-1	many	TRBJ2-3	CASSAGLAGEDTQYF	TGCGCCAGCAGCGCCGGACTAGCGGGGGAAGATACGCAGTATTTT
TRBD1	TRBV20-1	-	TRBJ1-6	CSAKPGGQGSSPLHF	TGCAGTGCTAAGCCAGGGGGACAGGGAAGTTCACCCCTCCACTTT
-	TRBV30	-	TRBJ1-1	CAWARRPEAFF	TGTGCCTGGGCAAGGCGGCCTGAAGCTTTCTTT
-	TRBV5-6	many	TRBJ2-7	CASSSWRGNEQYF	TGTGCCAGCAGCTCCTGGAGGGGAAACGAGCAGTACTTC
-	TRBV4-1	-	TRBJ2-1	CACSQDPRDLNNEQFF	TGCGCCTGCAGCCAAGATCCCAGGGACCTCAACAATGAGCAGTTCTTC
-	TRBV3-1	-	TRBJ1-2	CASSQDPGLVYTF	TGTGCCAGCAGCCAAGATCCCGGTCTCGTCTACACCTTC
-	TRBV5-1	-	TRBJ2-4	CASSLARLAQDPSAKNIQYF	TGCGCCAGCAGCTTGGCGCGGTTAGCACAGGATCCCTCAGCCAAAAACATTCAGTACTTC
-	TRBV18	few	TRBJ2-1	CASSPRGFTYNEQFF	TGTGCCAGCTCACCACGGGGTTTCACCTACAATGAGCAGTTCTTC
TRBD2	TRBV7-2	few	TRBJ2-3	CASSLVGSGNTDTQYF	TGTGCCAGCAGCTTAGTTGGTAGCGGGAACACAGATACGCAGTATTTT
-	TRBV6-5	few	TRBJ2-1	CASQGSYYNEQFF	TGTGCCAGTCAGGGTTCCTATTACAATGAGCAGTTCTTC
-	TRBV20-1	few	TRBJ1-1	CSARGGQAFSDTEAFF	TGCAGTGCTAGAGGCGGGCAGGCCTTCTCGGACACTGAAGCTTTCTTT
TRBD1	TRBV5-1	-	TRBJ1-2	CASSLEGGRDGYTF	TGCGCCAGCAGCTTGGAAGGGGGCAGAGATGGCTACACCTTC
-	TRBV7-2	many	TRBJ2-3	CASSQQRDTDTQYF	TGTGCCAGCAGCCAACAAAGAGACACAGATACGCAGTATTTT
TRBD1	TRBV29-1	few	TRBJ2-5	CNVEGQGAAYGQYF	TGCAACGTTGAAGGCCAGGGGGCAGCCTACGGGCAGTACTTC
-	TRBV5-1	few	TRBJ2-6	CASSLRVTAVSGANVLTF	TGCGCCAGCAGCTTGCGCGTGACGGCCGTCTCTGGGGCCAACGTCCTGACTTTC
TRBD1	TRBV7-4	-	TRBJ2-4	CASIKGQGKGRDIQYF	TGTGCCAGCATTAAAGGACAGGGGAAGGGGCGGGACATTCAGTACTTC
-	TRBV12-3/TRBV12-4	-	TRBJ2-3	CASSWGQGSTDTQYF	-
-	TRBV5-1	-	TRBJ2-5	CASSRGGTGYNEQYF	TGCGCCAGCAGCCGCGGGGGGACAGGATACAATGAGCAGTACTTC
TRBD2	TRBV27	-	TRBJ2-1	CASSTRGGTYNEQFF	TGTGCCAGCAGTACACGGGGGGGGACCTACAATGAGCAGTTCTTC
-	TRBV7-3	-	TRBJ1-2	CASSLEADSGYTF	TGTGCCAGCAGCTTAGAGGCAGACTCTGGCTACACCTTC
-	TRBV2	few	TRBJ1-2	CASSVLDEGGYTF	TGTGCCAGCAGTGTTCTGGATGAAGGAGGCTACACCTTC
TRBD2	TRBV5-1	many	TRBJ2-5	CASSLVPAGEQETQYF	TGCGCCAGCAGCTTGGTCCCAGCGGGGGAACAAGAGACCCAGTACTTC
-	TRBV5-1	-	TRBJ2-3	CASSWAGHSQGSDTQYF	TGCGCCAGCAGCTGGGCGGGACACTCCCAAGGGTCAGATACGCAGTATTTT
TRBD2	TRBV29-1	few	TRBJ2-1	CSVGGLAGLQFF	TGCAGCGTTGGAGGACTAGCAGGCCTTCAGTTCTTC